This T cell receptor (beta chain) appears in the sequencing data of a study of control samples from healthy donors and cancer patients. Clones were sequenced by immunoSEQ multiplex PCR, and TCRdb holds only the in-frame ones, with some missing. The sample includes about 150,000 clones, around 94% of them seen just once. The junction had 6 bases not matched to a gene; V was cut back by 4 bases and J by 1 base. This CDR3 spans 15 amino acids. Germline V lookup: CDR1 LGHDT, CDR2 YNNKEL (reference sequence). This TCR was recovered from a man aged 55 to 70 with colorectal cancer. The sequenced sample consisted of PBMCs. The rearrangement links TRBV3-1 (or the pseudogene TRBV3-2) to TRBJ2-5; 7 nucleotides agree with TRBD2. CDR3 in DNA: TGTGCCAGCAGCCCATCGGGGGGAAGCCAAGAGACCCAGTACTTC. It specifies CASSPSGGSQETQYF.